This T cell receptor (beta chain) was identified during a study of blood T cell repertoires in COVID-19 (dated by TCRdb to the early 2020s). About the investigation overall: Samples covering the acute and convalescent phases of COVID-19 were provided by collaborators in the United States, Italy and Spain. The samples were drawn from two sources: the first 160 participants of the ongoing ImmuneRACE study, and about 1,300 subjects contributed by 6 global collaborators. The repertoires were released in a freely available public database intended as a resource for research on the immune response to SARS-CoV-2. The sample metadata nearly always contained a de-identified subject ID, COVID-19 status, age in years and sex. The material from the prospective study consisted of cDNA or gDNA derived from T cells, B-cell-depleted T cells, or PBMCs. HLA class I and class II types, where available, came from metadata supplied by the sample provider rather than from assay-based typing. Deeply sampled blood TCRbeta repertoires from subjects exposed to, actively infected with, or recovered from COVID-19 were included in the dataset.

TCRbeta CDR3 regions were amplified from genomic DNA by means of the immunoSEQ Assay, a bias-controlled multiplex PCR. Under the source paper's analysis protocol: Within the assay, amplification of reference gene primers was used to estimate how many nucleated cells each sample contained. To quantify the absolute abundance of each unique TCRbeta CDR3 rearrangement, sequence reads were collapsed and filtered. Productive Simpson clonality was computed per sample as the square root of Simpson's diversity index over productive rearrangements. What TCRdb holds here is the immuneACCESS table cut down to in-frame rearrangements. Part of the clones is not present; checked against another copy, under half of the missing clones reflect an unresolved V gene, and the others are unexplained. The V and J calls and clone size were taken over from that table, and D and trimming were inferred from the DNA. This sample gives around 220,000 clones in total; around 86% of them show up just once. 8% to 9% of the sample is held by the ten biggest clonotypes.

Here is what the overall study found, with its caveats: How much clinical and demographic metadata was included differed by source and by participant, and the metadata was provided uncurated.

Remarks on this clone: Its antigen target is currently unknown. No base quality information exists; no much larger clone differs at one position.

One collaborating source in Seattle enrolled patients during active infection and followed them longitudinally through the course of disease. The collaborating institutions used their own protocols to collect whole blood in K2EDTA tubes. For TCRbeta analysis, collaborator samples were shipped as frozen whole blood, as isolated PBMCs, or as DNA extracted from either sample type. The CDR3 runs 15 residues from the cysteine to the phenylalanine. Only CDR3 DNA remains: 45 bases, in frame from the first base. V is cut by 4 bases and J by 3 bases, and the space between the germline ends is 13 bases. CDR1 is given as SGHVS and CDR2 as FQNEAQ, both from the germline V gene.

The sample comprised peripheral blood. The TCR comes from a woman of 80 years or more with COVID-19, enrolled during active disease. The sequence is built from TRBV7-8 and TRBJ1-5; 6 matching bases give a weak D call of TRBD1. The DNA sequence is given as TGTGCCAGCAGCTACGGGACATCGGACAATCAGCCCCAGCATTTT. Translated, this is CASSYGTSDNQPQHF.